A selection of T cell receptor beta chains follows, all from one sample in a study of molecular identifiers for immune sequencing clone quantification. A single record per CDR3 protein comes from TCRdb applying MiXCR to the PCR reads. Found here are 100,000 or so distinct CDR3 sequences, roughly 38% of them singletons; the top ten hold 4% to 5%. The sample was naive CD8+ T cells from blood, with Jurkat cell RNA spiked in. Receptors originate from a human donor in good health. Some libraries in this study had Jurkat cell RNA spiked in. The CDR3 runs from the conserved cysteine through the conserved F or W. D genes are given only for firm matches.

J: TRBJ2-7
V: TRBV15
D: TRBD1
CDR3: CATSRTGAYEQYF

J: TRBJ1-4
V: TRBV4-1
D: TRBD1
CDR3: CASSPEGQQNEKLLF

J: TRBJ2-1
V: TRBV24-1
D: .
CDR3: CATSDRVEQFF

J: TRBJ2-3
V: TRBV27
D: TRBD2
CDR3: CASSLSLPLAATDTQYF

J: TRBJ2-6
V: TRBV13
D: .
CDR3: CAGTGESGANVLTF

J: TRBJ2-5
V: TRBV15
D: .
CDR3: CATSNNRDTTDETQYF

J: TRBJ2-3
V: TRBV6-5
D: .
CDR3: CASSYPELDSQYF

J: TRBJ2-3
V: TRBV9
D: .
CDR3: CASSVLGTTGDTQYF

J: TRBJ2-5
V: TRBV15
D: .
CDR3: CATSRVGLQETQYF

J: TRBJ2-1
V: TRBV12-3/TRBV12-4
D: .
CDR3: CASSLWGSEQFF

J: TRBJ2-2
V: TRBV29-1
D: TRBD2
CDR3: CSVEDPLAGWTGELFF

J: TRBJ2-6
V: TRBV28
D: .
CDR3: CASSPRGSGANVLTF

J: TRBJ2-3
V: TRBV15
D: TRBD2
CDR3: CATSRDLELAGEGTQYF

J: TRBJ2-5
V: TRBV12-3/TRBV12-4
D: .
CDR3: CASKTVLEAQYF

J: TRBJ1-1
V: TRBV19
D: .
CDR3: CASSPQGPTEAFF

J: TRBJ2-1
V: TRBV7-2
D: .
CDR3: CASSLAGGDSYNEQFF

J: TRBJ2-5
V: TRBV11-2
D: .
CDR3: CASSLGVRQETQYF

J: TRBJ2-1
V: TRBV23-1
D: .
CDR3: CAGEASPIYNEQFF

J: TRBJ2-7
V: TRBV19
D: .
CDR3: CAYWSRWAYEQYF

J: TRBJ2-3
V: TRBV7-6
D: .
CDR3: CASSRGPAGDTQYF

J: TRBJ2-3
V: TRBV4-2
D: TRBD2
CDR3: CASSQEPTSGSTDTQYF

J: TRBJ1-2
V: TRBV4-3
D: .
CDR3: CASSQDGPTNYGYTF

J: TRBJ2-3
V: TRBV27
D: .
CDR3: CASRWTNFDTQYF

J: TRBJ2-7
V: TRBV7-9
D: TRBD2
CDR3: CASTHTSGISGYEQYF

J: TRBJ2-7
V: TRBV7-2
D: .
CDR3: CASSLHLSYEQYF

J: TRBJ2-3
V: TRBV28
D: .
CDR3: CASSPTGGDTQYF

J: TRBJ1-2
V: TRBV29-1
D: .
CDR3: CSVEDYSQGTNYGYTF

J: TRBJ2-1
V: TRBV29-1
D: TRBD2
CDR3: CSVVLAGVNEQFF

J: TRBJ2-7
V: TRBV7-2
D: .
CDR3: CASSPSFGGTYEQYF

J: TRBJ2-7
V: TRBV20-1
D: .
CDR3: CSARDQDSSSEQYF

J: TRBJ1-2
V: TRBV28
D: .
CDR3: CASSMGPTPYTF

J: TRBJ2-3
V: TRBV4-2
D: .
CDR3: CASSQEISGTSELYTQYF

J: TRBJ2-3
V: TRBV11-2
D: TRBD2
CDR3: CASSLDEAGGWTDTQYF

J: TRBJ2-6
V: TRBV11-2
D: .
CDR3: CASSRSYGANVLTF

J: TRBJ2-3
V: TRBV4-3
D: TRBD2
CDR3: CASSQDISSGYSPDTQYF

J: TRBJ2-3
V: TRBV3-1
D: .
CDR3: CASSQPREWGPDTQYF

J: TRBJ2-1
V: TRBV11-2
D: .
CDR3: CASSLSEQFF

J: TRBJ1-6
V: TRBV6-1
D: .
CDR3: CASSFGTSPLHF

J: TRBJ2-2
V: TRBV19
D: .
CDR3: CASSIGGAAGELFF

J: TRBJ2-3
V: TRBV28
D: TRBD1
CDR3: CASTPGQGAPSDTQYF

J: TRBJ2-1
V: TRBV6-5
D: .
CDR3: CASSYASSSYNEQFF

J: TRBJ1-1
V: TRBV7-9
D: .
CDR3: CASSLAPAGEIRTEAFF

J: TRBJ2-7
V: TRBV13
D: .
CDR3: CASSFFLGAGEQYF

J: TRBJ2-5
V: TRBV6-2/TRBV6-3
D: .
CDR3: CASSYLATQEPQYF

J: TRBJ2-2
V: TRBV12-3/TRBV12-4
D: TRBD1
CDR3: CASSLEQDRGGTGELFF